This T cell receptor beta chain was captured by sequencing in a study of cytomegalovirus exposure and HLA in healthy donors. Donors likely had unrecorded immune exposures despite being nominally healthy when sampled. This CDR3 comprises 14 residues. The ends were cut back, 0 bases at V and 7 bases at J, with 12 bases in the middle. Germline V lookup: CDR1 MNHEY, CDR2 SVGAGI. A word on this clone: The antigen is not known.

Primers for the PCR totalled 60 Vbeta and 13 Jbeta. The method was immunoSEQ multiplex PCR; TCRdb's version includes in-frame clones alone and lacks a portion of them. The repertoire has more than 110,000 clones, around 76% of them found once; the top ten carry roughly 2.8%. General observations from the study: Cytomegalovirus status, reportedly, was diagnosed with high specificity and sensitivity by the classifier. In an earlier analysis, in some 600 donors, most V segments appeared productive either ~87% or ~30% of the time.

The receptor was isolated from a male donor in good health and CMV-seronegative. Sequencing was carried out using PBMCs. The genes are TRBV6-5 and TRBJ1-1; D might be TRBD1 (6 bases). CDR3 DNA: TGTGCCAGCAGTTACTCCTGGACAGATTATGAAGCTTTCTTT. It is translated as CASSYSWTDYEAFF.